Listed below are T cell receptor beta chains from one sample, sequenced in a study of T cells in Graves' hyperthyroidism and ophthalmopathy. TCRdb called the multiplex PCR reads again in MiXCR, with one record for every CDR3 protein. The table includes 270,000 or so distinct CDR3 sequences, less than 30% detected once. The sequenced sample was blood. These receptors were obtained from a man between 35 and 55 years old with Graves' hyperthyroidism that later progressed to Graves' ophthalmopathy. Each CDR3 is given with its conserved first and last residue. A D gene is named only where the DNA matches it firmly. Clone sizes are given selectively: once, few, many, or a class where the clone is expanded.

>TRBV6-2/TRBV6-3|TRBJ2-7|few|-
CASSYSYILYEQYF
TGTGCCAGCAGTTACTCTTACATCCTCTACGAGCAGTACTTC
>TRBV24-1|TRBJ2-7|many|-
CATSDLRPTAYEQYF
TGTGCCACCAGTGATTTAAGACCGACCGCCTACGAGCAGTACTTC
>TRBV12-3/TRBV12-4|TRBJ1-1|-|-
CASSPRTVGEAFF
TGTGCCAGCAGTCCGCGGACAGTTGGTGAAGCTTTCTTT
>TRBV12-3/TRBV12-4|TRBJ2-7|-|-
CASKIFAYEQYF
TGTGCCAGCAAAATATTCGCCTACGAGCAGTACTTC
>TRBV12-3/TRBV12-4|TRBJ1-2|many|-
CASTPAGSRADGYTF
TGTGCCAGCACCCCAGCGGGCTCCAGGGCGGATGGCTACACCTTC
>TRBV6-1|TRBJ1-5|many|-
CATKRWYSNQPQHF
TGTGCCACCAAACGCTGGTATAGCAATCAGCCCCAGCATTTT
>TRBV11-2|TRBJ2-5|-|TRBD2
CASSLSGGPTETQYF
TGTGCCAGCAGCTTGAGCGGGGGGCCGACAGAGACCCAGTACTTC
>TRBV11-3|TRBJ1-1|many|-
CASSRASYNTEAFF
TGTGCCAGCAGTCGAGCGAGTTATAACACTGAAGCTTTCTTT
>TRBV5-1|TRBJ2-2|many|TRBD2
CASSWTSGSTSAGELFF
TGCGCCAGCAGCTGGACTAGCGGGAGTACGTCGGCCGGGGAGCTGTTTTTT
>TRBV3-1|TRBJ2-7|many|-
CASSQDDYEQYF
TGTGCCAGCAGCCAAGATGACTACGAGCAGTACTTC
>TRBV6-5|TRBJ2-7|many|-
CASSTPEGRFYEQYF
TGTGCCAGCTCAACTCCTGAGGGCAGGTTCTACGAGCAGTACTTC
>TRBV3-1|TRBJ1-1|many|-
CASSRRDTEAFF
TGTGCCAGCAGCCGACGGGACACTGAAGCTTTCTTT
>TRBV6-1|TRBJ1-1|-|-
CASSEAGTSTEAFF
TGTGCCAGCAGTGAAGCAGGAACCTCCACTGAAGCTTTCTTT
>TRBV3-1|TRBJ2-7|many|-
CASSRSPGRSTYEQYF
TGTGCCAGCAGCCGATCCCCGGGACGTTCGACCTACGAGCAGTACTTC
>TRBV5-1|TRBJ2-2|many|-
CASSPGGLTTGELFF
TGCGCCAGCAGTCCGGGTGGGCTGACCACCGGGGAGCTGTTTTTT
>TRBV5-1|TRBJ2-7|many|-
CASRSGSSYEQYF
TGCGCCAGCAGATCTGGCTCCTCCTACGAGCAGTACTTC
>TRBV30|TRBJ1-2|many|-
CAWSAGEPGYTF
TGTGCCTGGAGTGCCGGGGAACCCGGCTACACCTTC
>TRBV29-1|TRBJ2-2|many|TRBD2
CSVGTRNTGELFF
TGCAGCGTTGGGACTAGGAACACCGGGGAGCTGTTTTTT
>TRBV7-9|TRBJ1-2|many|TRBD1
CASSLRTGGDGYTF
TGTGCCAGCAGCTTACGGACAGGGGGGGATGGCTACACCTTC
>TRBV15|TRBJ1-3|-|-
CATSKRQAGNTIYF
TGTGCCACCAGCAAGAGGCAGGCTGGAAACACCATATATTTT
>TRBV12-3/TRBV12-4|TRBJ1-5|many|-
CASSLSLTRRGNNQPQHF
TGTGCCAGCAGTTTGTCCCTGACCCGGCGGGGCAACAATCAGCCCCAGCATTTT
>TRBV11-3|TRBJ2-2|-|-
CASSPGTATGELFF
TGTGCCAGCAGCCCCGGGACCGCCACCGGGGAGCTGTTTTTT
>TRBV20-1|TRBJ2-7|-|-
CSAPRLGLGVGLEQYF
TGCAGTGCTCCCCGACTTGGGCTGGGAGTAGGGCTCGAGCAGTACTTC
>TRBV6-1|TRBJ1-2|many|-
CASRGLGFDGYTF
TGTGCCAGCAGGGGTCTGGGGTTCGATGGCTACACCTTC
>TRBV29-1|TRBJ1-1|-|-
CSVRPGLNTEAFF
TGCAGCGTCAGACCGGGCCTGAACACTGAAGCTTTCTTT
>TRBV11-2|TRBJ2-2|many|TRBD1
CATGTGQPNTGELFF
TGTGCCACCGGGACAGGCCAACCGAACACCGGGGAGCTGTTTTTT
>TRBV6-1|TRBJ2-2|few|TRBD2
CASSLGLLAGGPGELFF
TGTGCCAGCAGTCTCGGCCTTCTAGCGGGAGGCCCCGGGGAGCTGTTTTTT
>TRBV7-2|TRBJ2-5|-|-
CASSLESGWETQYF
TGTGCCAGCAGCTTAGAGTCAGGGTGGGAGACCCAGTACTTC
>TRBV12-3/TRBV12-4|TRBJ1-1|many|TRBD1
CASSLGDRGPMNTEAFF
TGTGCCAGCAGTTTAGGGGACAGGGGTCCTATGAACACTGAAGCTTTCTTT
>TRBV30|TRBJ1-1|many|-
CACLGRVNTEAFF
TGTGCCTGTTTAGGCCGGGTGAACACTGAAGCTTTCTTT
>TRBV20-1|TRBJ2-7|-|TRBD2
CSARDRNSGREGLEQYF
TGCAGTGCTAGAGATCGGAATAGCGGGAGGGAGGGTCTCGAGCAGTACTTC
>TRBV20-1|TRBJ2-5|many|TRBD2
CSARDATSGMGQETQYF
TGCAGTGCTAGAGATGCTACTAGCGGGATGGGGCAAGAGACCCAGTACTTC
>TRBV20-1|TRBJ1-2|-|-
CSAKQLNYGYTF
TGCAGTGCTAAACAGCTAAACTATGGCTACACCTTC
>TRBV20-1|TRBJ1-1|many|-
CSARDLGNSHLTEAFF
TGCAGTGCTAGAGATTTGGGAAACAGTCACCTCACTGAAGCTTTCTTT
>TRBV11-3|TRBJ2-5|many|-
CASSVWETQYF
TGTGCCAGCAGCGTTTGGGAGACCCAGTACTTC
>TRBV30|TRBJ2-7|many|-
CAWSAGTYYEQYF
TGTGCCTGGAGTGCCGGGACCTACTACGAGCAGTACTTC
>TRBV30|TRBJ2-7|many|TRBD1
CAWDMDRGYEQYF
TGTGCCTGGGATATGGACAGGGGTTACGAGCAGTACTTC
>TRBV10-2|TRBJ2-2|-|-
CASMVGKNTGELFF
TGCGCCAGCATGGTAGGGAAGAACACCGGGGAGCTGTTTTTT
>TRBV11-3|TRBJ2-2|many|-
CASSLSSLNTGELFF
TGTGCCAGCAGCCTATCCAGCCTTAACACCGGGGAGCTGTTTTTT
>TRBV11-2|TRBJ2-2|many|-
CASSRTAGFAAGELFF
TGTGCCAGCAGCCGAACTGCAGGGTTCGCTGCCGGGGAGCTGTTTTTT
>TRBV4-1|TRBJ2-6|many|-
CASSQAHSGANVLTF
TGCGCCAGCAGCCAAGCTCACTCTGGGGCCAACGTCCTGACTTTC
>TRBV7-3|TRBJ2-2|many|-
CASSQEGNTGELFF
TGTGCCAGCAGCCAGGAGGGGAACACCGGGGAGCTGTTTTTT
>TRBV11-2|TRBJ1-1|many|-
CASRRIDRPSEAFF
TGTGCCAGCAGACGAATAGACAGGCCGTCGGAAGCTTTCTTT
>TRBV5-1|TRBJ2-7|many|-
CASSLPGSGYEQYF
TGCGCCAGCAGCTTGCCAGGGTCGGGCTACGAGCAGTACTTC
>TRBV10-3|TRBJ2-7|many|-
CAISESSLSYEQYF
TGTGCCATCAGTGAGAGCAGCCTATCCTACGAGCAGTACTTC
>TRBV7-9|TRBJ1-6|many|TRBD1
CASSLTTGSDSPLHF
TGTGCCAGCAGCTTAACGACAGGGAGCGATTCACCCCTCCACTTT
>TRBV7-8|TRBJ2-7|-|-
CASSLALAFSYEQYF
TGTGCCAGCAGCTTGGCCCTAGCGTTCTCCTACGAGCAGTACTTC
>TRBV9|TRBJ1-2|many|-
CASGVLRGYTF
TGTGCCAGCGGGGTTCTCCGGGGCTACACCTTC
>TRBV6-5|TRBJ2-2|many|-
CATRLLASRLTGELFF
TGTGCCACCAGATTACTAGCTTCCCGACTCACCGGGGAGCTGTTTTTT
>TRBV2|TRBJ2-4|many|TRBD2
CAITRNRLAGAKNIQYF
TGTGCCATCACCCGCAATAGACTAGCGGGAGCCAAAAACATTCAGTACTTC
>TRBV25-1|TRBJ2-2|many|-
CASSDNPRQEYTGELFF
TGTGCCAGCAGTGATAACCCCCGACAGGAGTACACCGGGGAGCTGTTTTTT
>TRBV7-9|TRBJ2-5|many|TRBD2
CASSDGLAAQETQYF
TGTGCCAGCAGCGACGGACTAGCGGCCCAAGAGACCCAGTACTTC